A selection of T cell receptor beta chains follows, all from one sample in a study of blood T cell repertoires in COVID-19. Measured with immunoSEQ multiplex PCR; TCRdb has only the in-frame clones, and not every one. The sample consists of about 270,000 clones, about four fifths of them appearing once. Sequencing input: peripheral blood. The receptors originated from a woman aged 18-35 years with acute or convalescent COVID-19. Each CDR3 is given without its conserved first and last residue. A row's size may be missing; if present it is once, few, many or a size class.

CDR3 protein | V gene | clone size
ASSLRGVYEQY | TRBV7-2 | -
ASSLGGANYGYT | TRBV28 | -
AMTGGSGNTIY | TRBV5-4 | -
ASRVGQGAYEQY | TRBV6-5 | -
ASSYSANRGTEAF | TRBV6-2/TRBV6-3 | -
ASCRIPRWELF | TRBV11-2 | -
AILAGAFDNEQF | TRBV10-3 | -
ASSQSISLAVDEQF | TRBV5-6 | once
AWSVGGTSGSGEQF | TRBV30 | -
ASSLGTGDNSPLH | TRBV5-1 | few
SSGHNQYNEQF | TRBV29-1 | few
ASSQVLLQGFDEQY | TRBV4-2 | -
ASSLSGQGGYTEAF | TRBV27 | -
ASSRGQTNYGYT | TRBV3-1/TRBV3-2 | -
SARLLEAF | TRBV20-1 | -
ASSPDGLAGADTQY | TRBV5-1 | -
AISRDSETNTEAF | TRBV10-3 | -
ASSSTTGTGTPPVY | TRBV19 | few
ASSPFQETQY | TRBV7-8 | -
ASSVLAGSSYEQY | TRBV9 | -
ASSQGGRGTTEAF | TRBV4-1 | -
ASSPMRDLPHHIQY | TRBV18 | -
ASSMRDRAYT | TRBV19 | -
ASSQDRGRGAF | TRBV4-3 | -
ASTRRLDRGTYEQY | TRBV2 | -
ASGRQNTEAF | TRBV6-5 | -
ASSYSSQGAGEQY | TRBV6-5 | -
ASSQPSGGADEQY | TRBV3-1/TRBV3-2 | -
ATRGGQDTGELF | TRBV24-1 | -
ASSYEPRGQPQH | TRBV6-2/TRBV6-3 | -
ASIGTSGNNEQF | TRBV10-2 | -
AWSDGGVPEQY | TRBV30 | -
ASSHNRRTRTEIGYT | TRBV6-2/TRBV6-3 | -
ASSLRTGWTDTQY | TRBV13 | -
ASSQDLSANYGYT | TRBV4-3 | once
ASSLGLAGGFGDEQF | TRBV7-6 | -
ASRLYQQETQY | TRBV10-2 | -
ASSSGLTSYNEQF | TRBV5-5 | -
ASSVGQAITEAF | TRBV9 | -
ASSLIDRSGTQY | TRBV11-2 | -
ASSLGTQETQY | TRBV13 | -
AISAGQGREYEQF | TRBV10-3 | -
ASSLAAGWDTEAF | TRBV5-6 | once
ATVVKNTEAF | TRBV7-9 | -
ASSGLAGRGDTQY | TRBV7-9 | -
ASSPKSGSTDTQY | TRBV11-2 | -
ASGPGLASYEQY | TRBV27 | -
ASTTGLNTEAF | TRBV3-1/TRBV3-2 | -
ASSLGTGAYEQY | TRBV11-2 | -
ASSLQQQNYGYT | TRBV7-2 | -
AWSVPFLAGGPGGGANVLT | TRBV30 | few
ASSYFGNQPQH | TRBV6-2/TRBV6-3 | -
ASSAPMRETEAF | TRBV28 | -
ASSSYPDKNTEAF | TRBV6-5 | -
SVPGRDRGFSEQY | TRBV29-1 | -
ASSYGRNYGYT | TRBV6-5 | -
ASSLVAGLAGEETQY | TRBV5-1 | -